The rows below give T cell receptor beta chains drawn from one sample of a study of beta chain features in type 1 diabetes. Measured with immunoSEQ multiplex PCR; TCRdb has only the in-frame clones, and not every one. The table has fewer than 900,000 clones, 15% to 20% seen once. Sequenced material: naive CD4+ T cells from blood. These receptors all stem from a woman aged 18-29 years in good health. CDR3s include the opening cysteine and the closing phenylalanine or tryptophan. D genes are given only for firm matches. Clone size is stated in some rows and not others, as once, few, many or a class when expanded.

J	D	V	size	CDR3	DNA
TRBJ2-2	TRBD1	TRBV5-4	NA	CASSLAPDRANTGELFF	TGTGCCAGCAGCTTGGCCCCCGACAGGGCGAACACCGGGGAGCTGTTTTTT
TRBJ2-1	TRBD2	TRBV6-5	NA	CARNLAGGAYNEQFF	TGTGCCAGGAACTTAGCGGGAGGGGCTTACAATGAGCAGTTCTTC
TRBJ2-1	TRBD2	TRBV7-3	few	CASSSGLASYNEQFF	TGTGCCAGCAGCTCCGGACTAGCTTCCTACAATGAGCAGTTCTTC
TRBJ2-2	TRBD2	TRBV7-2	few	CASSQTGLAGGGGELFF	TGTGCCAGCAGCCAGACCGGACTAGCGGGGGGAGGCGGGGAGCTGTTTTTT
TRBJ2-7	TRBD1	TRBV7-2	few	CASSPWTGAYEQYF	TGTGCCAGCAGCCCCTGGACAGGGGCCTACGAGCAGTACTTC
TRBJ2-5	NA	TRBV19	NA	CASSMRGSVTLGETQYF	TGTGCCAGTAGTATGAGGGGTAGCGTGACCCTGGGAGAGACCCAGTACTTC
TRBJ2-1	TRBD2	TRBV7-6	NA	CASSLGLAGARNEQFF	TGTGCCAGCAGCCTTGGACTAGCGGGAGCCCGGAATGAGCAGTTCTTC
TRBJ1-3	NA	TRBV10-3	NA	CAISSVTGSSGNTIYF	TGTGCCATCAGTTCAGTTACAGGGAGCTCTGGAAACACCATATATTTT
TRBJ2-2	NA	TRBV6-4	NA	CASSERGAGELFF	TGTGCCAGCAGTGAGCGGGGAGCCGGGGAGCTGTTTTTT
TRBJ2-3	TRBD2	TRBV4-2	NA	CASSRKPLAGGPGDTQYF	TGTGCCAGCAGCCGCAAGCCGCTAGCGGGAGGGCCGGGGGATACGCAGTATTTT
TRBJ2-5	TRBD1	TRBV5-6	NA	CASSFGTVETQYF	TGTGCCAGCAGCTTCGGGACAGTAGAGACCCAGTACTTC
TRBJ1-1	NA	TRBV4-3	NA	CASSPRINFYTEAFF	TGCGCCAGCAGCCCCAGGATTAACTTCTACACTGAAGCTTTCTTT
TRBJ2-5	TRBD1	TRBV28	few	CASSRTGRETQYF	TGTGCCAGCAGCCGGACAGGGAGGGAGACCCAGTACTTC
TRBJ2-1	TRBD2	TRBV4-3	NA	CASSQARSGTTNEQFF	TGCGCCAGCAGCCAAGCTCGCTCCGGGACTACCAATGAGCAGTTCTTC
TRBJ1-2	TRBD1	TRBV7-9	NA	CASSLGVGQGNYGYTF	TGTGCCAGCAGCTTAGGAGTGGGACAGGGGAACTATGGCTACACCTTC
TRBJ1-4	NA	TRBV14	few	CASSQVRGEKLFF	TGTGCCAGCAGCCAAGTAAGGGGTGAAAAACTGTTTTTT
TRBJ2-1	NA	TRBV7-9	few	CASSLARDNEQFF	TGTGCCAGCAGCTTAGCGCGAGACAATGAGCAGTTCTTC
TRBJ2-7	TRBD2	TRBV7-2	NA	CASSLAGLAGKSYEQYF	TGTGCCAGCAGCTTAGCCGGACTAGCGGGGAAATCCTACGAGCAGTACTTC
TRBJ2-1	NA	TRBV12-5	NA	CASGFGVGYNEQFF	TGTGCTAGTGGTTTCGGAGTAGGCTACAATGAGCAGTTCTTC
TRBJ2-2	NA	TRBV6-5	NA	CASSQEGGTGELFF	TGTGCCAGCAGTCAGGAGGGAGGCACCGGGGAGCTGTTTTTT
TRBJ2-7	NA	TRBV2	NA	CAGRQAPTHEQYF	TGTGCCGGTCGACAAGCCCCCACCCACGAGCAGTACTTC
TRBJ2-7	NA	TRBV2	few	CASTAVAYEQYF	TGTGCCAGCACGGCGGTGGCCTACGAGCAGTACTTC
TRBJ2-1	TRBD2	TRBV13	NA	CASSLRGRLADNEQFF	TGTGCCAGCAGCTTACGGGGCAGACTAGCAGACAATGAGCAGTTCTTC
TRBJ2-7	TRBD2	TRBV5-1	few	CASSPGTSHRPEQYF	TGCGCCAGCAGCCCGGGGACTAGCCACAGACCGGAGCAGTACTTC
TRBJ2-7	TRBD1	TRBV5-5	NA	CASSRRGQQAYEQYF	TGTGCCAGCAGCCGACGGGGACAGCAAGCCTACGAGCAGTACTTC
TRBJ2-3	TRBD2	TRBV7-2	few	CASSLLLAGPTDTQYF	TGTGCCAGCAGCTTGTTACTAGCGGGACCCACAGATACGCAGTATTTT
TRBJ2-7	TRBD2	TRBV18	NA	CASSPPSGSYEQYF	TGTGCCAGCTCACCTCCCAGCGGGAGCTACGAGCAGTACTTC
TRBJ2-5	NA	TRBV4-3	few	CASSFNEMGETQYF	TGCGCCAGCAGCTTCAACGAGATGGGAGAGACCCAGTACTTC
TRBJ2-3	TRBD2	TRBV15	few	CATSSPGTSGADTQYF	TGTGCCACCAGCAGCCCCGGGACTAGCGGTGCAGATACGCAGTATTTT
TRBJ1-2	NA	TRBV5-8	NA	CASSLTRRLFPGYTF	TGTGCCAGCAGCTTGACCCGACGGCTGTTCCCTGGCTACACCTTC